This is a list of T cell receptor beta chains from one sample in a study of T cell responses to AZD1222 COVID-19 vaccine. This table comes from immunoSEQ multiplex PCR, and its TCRdb copy is limited to in-frame clones, with some not included. The sample consists of around 79,000 clones, approximately 89% of them appearing once. The sequenced sample was peripheral blood, obtained on day 0 of AZD1222 vaccination. These receptors were taken from an adult in good health. The CDR3 runs from the conserved cysteine through the conserved F or W. A D gene is named only where the DNA matches it firmly.

d_gene,j_gene,v_gene,CDR3aa
NA,TRBJ2-2,TRBV9,CASSLRDSIPPTELFF
NA,TRBJ2-7,TRBV30,CAWGRRAVTYEQYF
NA,TRBJ2-2,TRBV4-2,CASSQRVGTGELFF
NA,TRBJ2-1,TRBV7-3,CASSLTNEQFF
TRBD1,TRBJ2-5,TRBV9,CASSPWDRGETQYF
TRBD1,TRBJ1-1,TRBV4-2,CASSQDRDRGETEAFF
NA,TRBJ2-6,TRBV5-1,CASSPGPSAGSGANVLTF
NA,TRBJ1-2,TRBV18,CASSRPQGGYTF
NA,TRBJ1-2,TRBV7-2,CASSLDGNSNYGYTF
TRBD2,TRBJ2-7,TRBV6-5,CASSLGTSGSNAEQYF
NA,TRBJ2-5,TRBV2,CASSEFASSSKSQETQYF
NA,TRBJ1-1,TRBV6-5,CASSYYPLNTEAFF
TRBD1,TRBJ1-1,TRBV24-1,CATSEGTDGFGAFF
TRBD2,TRBJ2-7,TRBV3-1/TRBV3-2,CASSQLGTSGDSYEQYF
NA,TRBJ2-3,TRBV9,CASSADTWRGTDTQYF
TRBD2,TRBJ2-7,TRBV5-1,CASSQRTGGYEQYF
NA,TRBJ2-2,TRBV5-5,CASSLNYNANTGELFF
NA,TRBJ2-1,TRBV5-1,CASSISRGNEQFF
NA,TRBJ1-1,TRBV6-5,CASSYSSGANTEAFF
TRBD1,TRBJ2-1,TRBV27,CASSKGQGRYNEQFF
NA,TRBJ1-2,TRBV6-5,CASSRTDYGYTF
NA,TRBJ2-7,TRBV3-1/TRBV3-2,CASSKGWDSYEQYF
TRBD1,TRBJ2-3,TRBV28,CASSAPDRHTDTQYF
TRBD1,TRBJ2-7,TRBV7-6,CASSETGVEQYF
NA,TRBJ2-5,TRBV5-1,CASSLTSADQETQYF
TRBD2,TRBJ2-3,TRBV7-3,CASSLMAGGSTDTQYF
NA,TRBJ1-3,TRBV7-9,CASSLGWGRAGNTIYF
NA,TRBJ2-2,TRBV6-4,CASSFTSNTGELFF
TRBD2,TRBJ2-2,TRBV19,CASSIVTSLGELFF
NA,TRBJ1-1,TRBV5-1,CASSATGANTEAFF
TRBD2,TRBJ2-1,TRBV27,CASSLSSGAYNEQFF
TRBD2,TRBJ2-1,TRBV23-1,CASSHQGTSGAVINEQFF
TRBD2,TRBJ2-1,TRBV23-1,CASTTPRTSGDRTSYNEQFF
TRBD2,TRBJ2-5,TRBV27,CASSLWGLATETQYF
NA,TRBJ1-2,TRBV7-9,CASTPGANYGYTF
NA,TRBJ2-3,TRBV11-3,CASSLEGGGTDTQYF
TRBD1,TRBJ1-2,TRBV9,CASTPGGAPNGYTF
TRBD1,TRBJ1-6,TRBV7-9,CASSSPTGDHNSPLHF
NA,TRBJ2-7,TRBV28,CASSFPGWWYEQYF
TRBD2,TRBJ2-1,TRBV12-3/TRBV12-4,CASIKSTSGALFF
NA,TRBJ2-7,TRBV5-1,CASSSRGGPPYEQYF
TRBD1,TRBJ2-7,TRBV7-2,CASSLDRGVYEQYF
NA,TRBJ2-1,TRBV6-4,CASGGRSSYNEQFF
NA,TRBJ2-2,TRBV6-5,CASSYLRGNTGELFF
NA,TRBJ1-4,TRBV6-5,CASKSGSTNEKLFF